A single sample gave rise to the 19 T cell receptor beta chains below, sequenced in a study of type 1 and type 2 diabetes patients. Amplification started from genomic DNA. Amplification of the beta chain CDR3 used 30 forward and 13 reverse multiplex primers. TCRdb re-called the multiplex PCR reads through MiXCR, storing one row per CDR3 protein. The sample carries 250,000 or so distinct CDR3 sequences, more than 40% recorded once. The sequenced sample was peripheral blood mononuclear cells (PBMCs). Receptor source: a man aged 18 to 30 with type 2 diabetes.

This clonotype was seen a single time. This sequence joins TRBV4-1 and TRBJ1-5; a possible D gene is TRBD1 (5 bases). The CDR3 covers 16 residues. Looked up from germline, CDR1 is MGHRA and CDR2 is YSYEKL. Trimming stripped 4 bases from V and 3 bases from J, with 16 bases between. This chain's CDR3 is CASSREGGALNQPQHF. The CDR3 region has the DNA TGCGCCAGCAGCCGCGAAGGAGGGGCTCTCAATCAGCCCCAGCATTTT.

The chain couples TRBV3-1 to TRBJ2-7, with TRBD1 matching over 8 bases. The ends lost 6 bases at V and 4 bases at J; junction bases unmatched: 8. Germline V gives CDR1 LGHDT, CDR2 YNNKEL (reference sequence). The CDR3 length is 14 residues. The CDR3 reads CASRAGGAPYEQYF. In DNA form, the CDR3 reads TGTGCCAGCAGAGCAGGGGGCGCCCCTTACGAGCAGTACTTC.

The V gene is TRBV7-2, the J gene TRBJ1-6; no reliable D call. V gave up 4 bases and J gave up 11 bases, with 12 bases separating them. The V gene's germline CDR1 is SGHTA and CDR2 FQGNSA. The CDR3 consists of 13 residues. CDR3 protein: CASSSPHVTPLHF. In DNA form, the CDR3 reads TGTGCCAGCAGCTCCCCTCACGTCACACCCCTCCACTTT.

As regards this clonotype: Compared with germline, one end of the junction differs, possibly owing to a read error. The J gene is TRBJ1-2, the V gene TRBV7-2, with 8 bases identical to TRBD1. The CDR3 is made up of 16 amino acids. The germline CDR1 and CDR2 sequences are SGHTA and FQGNSA. The DNA of the CDR3 is TGTGCCAGCAGCTTACCACCCTGGGCAGGGGGCCTTGGCTACACTTTC. Amino acid sequence: CASSLPPWAGGLGYTF.

J is TRBJ2-7 and V is TRBV29-1, with 7 bases lining up with TRBD2. The CDR3 consists of 13 residues. Germline CDR1 is SQVTM and CDR2 is ANQGSEA. Trimming at V came to 4 bases and at J to 3 bases, leaving 6 bases not matched to a gene. DNA for the CDR3: TGCAGCGTTGCGGGGGGTATACACTACGAGCAGTACTTC. It yields the protein CSVAGGIHYEQYF.

Turning to this clonotype: Its ends do not fully match the called genes, so a read error is possible. This chain connects TRBV4-1 to TRBJ1-4; D might be TRBD1 (6 bases). This CDR3 spans 14 amino acids. Germline values: CDR1 MGHRA, CDR2 YSYEKL. As DNA, the CDR3 is TGTGCCAGCAGCGAGGGGGTGGCTAATGAAAAACTGTTTTTT. Translated, it gives CASSEGVANEKLFF.

This clonotype came up many times. The V call is TRBV2, the J call TRBJ2-7; maybe TRBD1 (6 bases). From germline, CDR1 is SNHLY and CDR2 FYNNEI. Trimming removed 6 bases at V and 2 bases at J, with 14 bases between. This CDR3 region has 14 residues. CDR3 residues: CASREQGPTYEQYF. The CDR3 bases are TGTGCCAGCAGGGAGCAGGGGCCGACCTACGAGCAGTACTTC.

This clonotype was counted between two and nine times. The gene calls are TRBV19 and TRBJ1-2; no reliable D call. From germline, CDR1 is LNHDA and CDR2 SQIVND (reference sequence). This CDR3 spans 13 amino acids. V was trimmed by 1 base and J by 9 bases, leaving 12 bases between them. Written as DNA, the CDR3 is TGTGCCAGTAGTATAGTGGAGTGGGATCGCTACACCTTC. Protein product: CASSIVEWDRYTF.

This clonotype came up a few times. The chain employs TRBV12-3 or TRBV12-4 and TRBJ2-5; 10 bases match TRBD2. This CDR3 has 14 amino acids. J lost 4 bases, V lost 6 bases, and 5 bases had no gene match. The CDR3 DNA reads TGTGCCAGCAGAGGCACTAGCGGGGCAGAGACCCAGTACTTC. Translating it yields CASRGTSGAETQYF.

This clonotype was detected only a few times. The CDR3 nucleotides read TGTGCCAGCAGCTCGATACAGGTAACCTACGAGCAGTACTTC. Translated: CASSSIQVTYEQYF. V gene TRBV7-9 combines with J gene TRBJ2-5; possible D gene TRBD1, 5 bases. The DNA end lines up better with TRBJ2-7; the J call may be wrong. Looked up from germline, CDR1 is SEHNR and CDR2 is FQNEAQ (reference sequence). The CDR3 runs 14 residues.

The chain couples TRBV2 to TRBJ2-5; D is undetermined. This CDR3 is built from 17 residues. V lost 0 bases, J lost 0 bases, and 14 bases lay in between. The V gene's germline CDR1 is SNHLY and CDR2 FYNNEI. The CDR3 here is CASSEAPLGYDQETQYF. The CDR3 DNA is TGTGCCAGCAGTGAAGCACCCCTGGGTTACGACCAAGAGACCCAGTACTTC.

The genes are TRBV7-8 and TRBJ1-5; 8 bases line up with TRBD1. This CDR3 has 17 amino acids. Germline CDR1 and CDR2: SGHVS and FQNEAQ. V gave up 5 bases and J gave up 7 bases; unmatched junction bases: 16. The DNA for the CDR3 is TGTGCCAGCAGCATCGGGTCTACAGGGGGGGCAGGGCAGCCCCAGCATTTT. Its protein product is CASSIGSTGGAGQPQHF. The full variable domain, with the rest looked up from reference TRBV7-8 and TRBJ1-5, is GAGVSQSPRYKVAKRGQDVALRCDPISGHVSLFWYQQALGQGPEFLTYFQNEAQLDKSGLPSDRFFAERPEGSVSTLKIQRTQQEDSAVYLCASSIGSTGGAGQPQHFGDGTRLSIL.

The gene calls are TRBV2 and TRBJ2-5; D is perhaps TRBD2 (5 bases). This CDR3 is 14 amino acids long. The V end lost 8 bases, the J end lost 0 bases, and 13 bases lay between the germline ends. The germline V gene encodes CDR1 SNHLY and CDR2 FYNNEI. The CDR3 sequence: CASEVERHQETQYF. The DNA for the CDR3 is TGTGCCAGCGAGGTCGAGCGGCACCAAGAGACCCAGTACTTC.

The chain carries TRBV4-1 and TRBJ2-7, with D unclear. The V gene lost 0 bases and the J gene lost 3 bases, with 9 bases spanning the gap. CDR1 MGHRA and CDR2 YSYEKL come from the germline V gene. CDR3 size: 14 residues. CDR3 protein: CASSQERRIYEQYF. The CDR3 coding sequence is TGCGCCAGCAGCCAAGAGCGGAGAATCTACGAGCAGTACTTC.

The V and J genes are TRBV7-2 and TRBJ1-6; D gene unclear. The CDR3 length is 17 residues. V was trimmed by 6 bases and J by 7 bases, leaving 22 bases between them. CDR1 SGHTA and CDR2 FQGNSA come from the germline V gene. The CDR3, as DNA: TGTGCCAGCAGTTGGAGCATCAACGACCGATTAAATTCACCCCTCCACTTT. Translating gives CASSWSINDRLNSPLHF.

The V and J genes are TRBV29-1 and TRBJ1-1, with D hard to call. CDR1 is SQVTM, CDR2 ANQGSEA, per germline. CDR3 length equals 11 residues. V was trimmed by 4 bases and J by 5 bases, leaving 8 bases between them. CDR3: CSVVSQTEAFF. The CDR3 nucleotides read TGCAGCGTTGTAAGTCAGACTGAAGCTTTCTTT.

This clonotype was observed many times. The chain couples TRBV10-1 to TRBJ2-1; 8 bases match TRBD2. The CDR3 contains 15 residues. Germline CDR1 is WNHNN and CDR2 is SYGVQD (reference sequence). The ends lost 2 bases at V and 5 bases at J; junction bases unmatched: 5. The CDR3 spells CASSEGIAGHNEQFF. CDR3 DNA: TGCGCCAGCAGTGAGGGGATAGCGGGACACAATGAGCAGTTCTTC.

There are many counts of this clonotype. The rearrangement links TRBV25-1 to TRBJ1-1, with TRBD1 matching over 9 bases. The V segment lost 2 bases and the J segment 1 base; nucleotides outside the gene matches: 8. Looked up from germline, CDR1 is MGHDK and CDR2 is SYGVNS. The CDR3 has 17 amino acids. CDR3 in amino acids: CASSEPTGGEANTEAFF. The CDR3 DNA reads as TGTGCCAGCAGTGAACCTACAGGGGGCGAAGCGAACACTGAAGCTTTCTTT.

The chain links TRBV4-2 to TRBJ1-5; possibly TRBD1 for D (6 bases). The CDR3 contains 15 residues. Germline V lookup: CDR1 LGHNA, CDR2 YNFKEQ. V lost 1 base and J 4 bases, leaving 11 bases between the germline ends. The CDR3 reads CASSQAAGENQPQHF. In nucleotides, the CDR3 is TGTGCCAGCAGCCAAGCAGCAGGGGAAAATCAGCCCCAGCATTTT.